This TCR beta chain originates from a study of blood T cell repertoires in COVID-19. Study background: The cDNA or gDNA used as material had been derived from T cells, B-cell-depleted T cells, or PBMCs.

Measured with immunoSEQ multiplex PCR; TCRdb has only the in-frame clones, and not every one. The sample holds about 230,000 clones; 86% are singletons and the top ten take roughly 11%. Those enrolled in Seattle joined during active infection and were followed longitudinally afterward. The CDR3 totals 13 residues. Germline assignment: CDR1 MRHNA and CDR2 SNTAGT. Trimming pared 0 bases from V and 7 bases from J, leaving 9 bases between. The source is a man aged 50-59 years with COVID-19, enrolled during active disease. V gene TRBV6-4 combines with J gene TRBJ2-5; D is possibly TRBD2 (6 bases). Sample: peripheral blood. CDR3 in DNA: TGTGCCAGCAGTGACTCGACCGGGGGGACCCAGTACTTC. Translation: CASSDSTGGTQYF.